This entry lists 19 T cell receptor beta chains sequenced from one sample in a study of response to subunit inactivated influenza vaccine. TCRdb called the RT-PCR reads again in MiXCR, with one record for every CDR3 protein. Among more than 450,000 distinct CDR3 sequences, 7.6% were seen once, and the ten largest hold 10% to 15%. The sequences come from PBMCs from blood, collected around 25 months after vaccination. The receptors come from a man aged 45 to 70 who received an inactivated influenza vaccine.

This clonotype has a count of ten or more. This chain connects TRBV6-2 or TRBV6-3 to TRBJ1-5, with D perhaps TRBD1 (5 bases). Germline V gene data show CDR1 as MNHEY and CDR2 as SVGEGT. The V end was cut by 2 bases, the J end by 2 bases, with 10 bases between. The CDR3 runs to 15 residues. For the CDR3, the DNA is TGTGCCAGCAGTTACGGGGGGGGTGGCAATCAGCCCCAGCATTTT. Translated: CASSYGGGGNQPQHF.

The rearrangement links TRBV11-3 to TRBJ2-3, with TRBD2 matching 8 bases. CDR3 length: 15 amino acids. Germline V lookup: CDR1 SGHNT, CDR2 YENEEA. The V gene end was trimmed by 4 bases and the J gene end by 0 bases; junction bases not matched to a gene: 3. The CDR3 DNA sequence: TGTGCCAGCAGCTCGGGACTAGGAAGCACAGATACGCAGTATTTT. It translates to CASSSGLGSTDTQYF.

This chain links TRBV4-1 with TRBJ2-3; no reliable D call. Germline assignment: CDR1 MGHRA and CDR2 YSYEKL. The CDR3 length is 15 residues. Trimming removed 2 bases at V and 0 bases at J, with 9 bases between. CDR3: CASSQYRASTDTQYF. CDR3 nucleotide sequence: TGCGCCAGCAGCCAATACAGAGCTAGCACAGATACGCAGTATTTT.

This clonotype was detected many times. The chain carries TRBV18 and TRBJ2-7; 7 bases line up with TRBD1. The CDR3 sequence is 13 residues long. CDR1 and CDR2 from the germline V gene are KGHSH and LQKENI. V trimming: 4 bases; J trimming: 4 bases; junction bases outside the gene matches: 4. The CDR3 DNA is TGTGCCAGCTCACAGGGGGCGGCTTACGAGCAGTACTTC. It specifies CASSQGAAYEQYF.

This clonotype was counted between two and nine times. The chain links TRBV30 to TRBJ2-7, with no clear D. The V gene's germline CDR1 is GTSNPN and CDR2 SVGIG (reference sequence). The V end lost 2 bases, the J end lost 3 bases, and 8 bases lay between the germline ends. The CDR3 is 12 residues long. The CDR3 is CAWSKGSYEQYF. In DNA form, the CDR3 reads TGTGCCTGGAGTAAAGGTAGCTACGAGCAGTACTTC.

This chain connects TRBV6-1 to TRBJ2-3; the D call may be TRBD1 or TRBD2 (5 bases each). The length of the CDR3 is 17 residues. Germline V gives CDR1 MNHNS, CDR2 SASEGT. V lost 6 bases, J lost 2 bases, and 21 bases lay in between. This chain's CDR3 is CASRSTRTGPATDTQYF. DNA of the CDR3: TGTGCCAGCAGATCCACTAGAACAGGCCCAGCCACAGATACGCAGTATTTT.

In its sample, this clonotype was seen many times. This chain joins TRBV28 and TRBJ2-7; D is perhaps TRBD1 or TRBD2 (5 bases each). Trimming removed 5 bases at V and 4 bases at J, with 18 bases between. Germline V gene data show CDR1 as MDHEN and CDR2 as SYDVKM. The CDR3 consists of 15 residues. The CDR3 DNA reads TGTGCCAGCAGTGGACTCCAGGGACCAATTTACGAGCAGTACTTC. Protein sequence: CASSGLQGPIYEQYF.

The chain employs TRBV3-1 and TRBJ2-1; D might be TRBD2 (5 bases). CDR3 length: 15 amino acids. With 4 bases removed from V and 3 bases from J, the gap between germline ends came to 13 bases. The V gene's germline CDR1 is LGHDT and CDR2 YNNKEL (reference sequence). CDR3 coding DNA: TGTGCCAGCAGCCCGGTTCGAGGGAACTACAATGAGCAGTTCTTC. It yields the protein CASSPVRGNYNEQFF.

The sample holds many counts of this clonotype. The V and J genes are TRBV2 and TRBJ2-2, with 7 nucleotides matching TRBD2. CDR1 is SNHLY and CDR2 is FYNNEI in the germline V gene. The CDR3 is made up of 16 amino acids. Unmatched junction bases numbered 11, after V lost 5 bases and J lost 5 bases. CDR3 bases: TGTGCCAGCAGTTACCTAGGGGAGGGGTTAACCGGGGAGCTGTTTTTT. Translating it yields CASSYLGEGLTGELFF.

This clonotype was recorded a few times. The chain has TRBV20-1 and TRBJ2-1, with 8 bases that match TRBD2. CDR1 and CDR2 from the germline V gene are DFQATT and SNEGSKA (reference sequence). The CDR3 is made up of 21 amino acids. J gave up 1 base and V 3 bases, and 23 bases lay outside the gene matches. The CDR3 reads CSARGVYPGTRGRGSYNEQFF. The CDR3 DNA sequence: TGCAGTGCTAGGGGGGTCTACCCTGGGACTAGAGGTCGTGGTTCCTACAATGAGCAGTTCTTC.

The sample holds many counts of this clonotype. The chain joins TRBV6-2 or TRBV6-3 to TRBJ2-1, with 10 bases matching TRBD1. The V gene end was trimmed by 2 bases and the J gene end by 8 bases; junction bases not matched to a gene: 12. The CDR3 spans 17 residues. Germline V lookup: CDR1 MNHEY, CDR2 SVGEGT. The CDR3 region is CASSYPPGTGAVDEQFF. CDR3 coding DNA: TGTGCCAGCAGTTACCCCCCCGGGACAGGGGCGGTAGATGAGCAGTTCTTC.

This clonotype showed up many times. The chain carries TRBV29-1 and TRBJ1-1, with 7 bases identical to TRBD1. J lost 0 bases, V lost 6 bases, and 4 bases had no gene match. The CDR3 sequence is 13 residues long. The V gene's germline CDR1 is SQVTM and CDR2 ANQGSEA. The CDR3 region has the DNA TGCAGCGTAGAGGGACAGATGAACACTGAAGCTTTCTTT. It translates to CSVEGQMNTEAFF.

This chain connects TRBV20-1 to TRBJ2-3; D is unclear. Germline CDR1 DFQATT, CDR2 SNEGSKA (reference sequence). The CDR3 length is 17 residues. Trimming removed 0 bases at V and 6 bases at J, with 22 bases between. The CDR3 bases are TGCAGTGCTAGAGATTCTCATGGGCTATATCGACCGGATACGCAGTATTTT. It is translated as CSARDSHGLYRPDTQYF.

This clonotype was detected only a few times. Because the CDR3's place on the DNA is in doubt, the DNA is left out and the CDR3 is given as listed by TCRdb. The chain is built from TRBV2 and TRBJ2-2; the table assigns TRBD1, which was not confirmed against the DNA. Per germline, CDR1 SNHLY and CDR2 FYNNEI. The CDR3 sequence runs 14 residues, both termini included. The CDR3: CASILGPHTGELFF.

This clonotype was seen a handful of times. This chain uses TRBV6-1 with TRBJ2-7; D is possibly TRBD1 (6 bases). V was clipped by 7 bases and J by 1 base, with 20 bases between them. CDR1 is MNHNS and CDR2 is SASEGT in the germline V gene. This CDR3 is 16 amino acids long. In nucleotides, the CDR3 is TGTGCCAGCAATAAGGACGTCGGGACACCTTCCTACGAGCAGTACTTC. Translation: CASNKDVGTPSYEQYF.

This clonotype appeared a few times. This rearrangement joins TRBV27 to TRBJ1-5; 11 bases agree with TRBD1. Per the germline V gene, CDR1 is MNHEY and CDR2 is SMNVEV (reference sequence). The CDR3 contains 16 residues. V shed 5 bases, J shed 6 bases, and the junction held 9 bases outside the gene matches. CDR3 in DNA: TGTGCCAGCAGTAAATGGACAGGGGGCACAGGTCAGCCCCAGCATTTT. This sequence encodes CASSKWTGGTGQPQHF.

This clonotype has more than one count but fewer than ten. The V call is TRBV11-2, the J call TRBJ2-5; the D gene is possibly TRBD1 (5 bases). The CDR3 runs to 14 residues. V was cut by 1 base and J by 5 bases, with 11 bases left in between. Germline CDR1 SGHAT, CDR2 FQNNGV. This CDR3 reads CASSLGWGWETQYF. For the CDR3, the DNA is TGTGCCAGCAGCTTAGGTTGGGGCTGGGAGACCCAGTACTTC.

Many counts were recorded for this clonotype. This chain uses TRBV2 with TRBJ1-2; unclear D gene. Germline V lookup: CDR1 SNHLY, CDR2 FYNNEI. The CDR3 sequence is 13 residues long. V was clipped by 1 base and J by 2 bases, with 5 bases between them. Here the CDR3 DNA reads TGTGCCAGCAGTGAAGACAGAAACTATGGCTACACCTTC. Its translation is CASSEDRNYGYTF.

In its sample, this clonotype was seen many times. This chain connects TRBV11-1 to TRBJ2-7; D gene ambiguous. CDR1 is SGHAT, CDR2 FQDESV, per germline (reference sequence). This CDR3 has 14 amino acids. V was clipped by 2 bases and J by 1 base, with 9 bases between them. CDR3 sequence (DNA): TGTGCCAGCAGCTTAATCGGCATATCCTACGAGCAGTACTTC. Translated, it gives CASSLIGISYEQYF.